These T cell receptor beta chains were read from a single sample in a study of CD8+ T cells in alopecia areata. Clones were read by immunoSEQ multiplex PCR, and TCRdb kept only the in-frame ones, dropping some. Here the sample spans roughly 120,000 clones, 35% to 45% being singletons. Sequencing was carried out using CD4+ T cells sorted from blood. The receptor source for this set is a human donor with alopecia areata. The CDR3 runs from the conserved cysteine through the conserved F or W. A D gene is named only where the DNA matches it firmly. For some rows the clone size is stated as once, few or many, or as a class when expanded; others skip it.

d_call	clone_size	v_call	j_call	cdr3_nt	cdr3_aa
NA	few	TRBV23-1	TRBJ1-1	TGCGCCAGAAGGGGCGCGCGGATGAACACTGAAGCTTTCTTT	CARRGARMNTEAFF
NA	NA	TRBV28	TRBJ1-2	TGTGCCAGCAGTTTCCCCATAGGACAGCGCTATGGCTACACCTTC	CASSFPIGQRYGYTF
NA	NA	TRBV19	TRBJ2-2	TGTGCCAGTACCTCTGGCAGCGCTCCCCAGAGGGAGCTGTTTTTT	CASTSGSAPQRELFF
TRBD1	NA	TRBV29-1	TRBJ1-2	TGCAGCGTTGCGGACAGGGGAGACTATGGCTACACCTTC	CSVADRGDYGYTF
NA	NA	TRBV30	TRBJ2-7	TGTGCCTGGAGTGTGGGGCGAAATAGCTACGAGCAGTACTTC	CAWSVGRNSYEQYF
NA	NA	TRBV11-2	TRBJ2-5	TGTGCCAGCAGCTACTACCGTGGTGGGGGCCAAGAGACCCAGTACTTC	CASSYYRGGGQETQYF
NA	few	TRBV5-6	TRBJ1-2	TGTGCCAGCAGCTGGGGGCGGAATGGCTACACCTTC	CASSWGRNGYTF
NA	few	TRBV7-9	TRBJ1-1	TGTGCCAGCAGTCGGGACATGAACACTGAAGCTTTCTTT	CASSRDMNTEAFF
NA	NA	TRBV30	TRBJ1-5	TGTGCCTGGAGCGACTACGACCGGGCTATACATTTT	CAWSDYDRAIHF
TRBD2	few	TRBV11-2	TRBJ2-7	TGTGCCAGCAGCTTCACTAGCGGTGGGGTGTACGAGCAGTACTTC	CASSFTSGGVYEQYF
NA	NA	TRBV2	TRBJ2-7	TGTGCCAGCAAGGTGGGCGAGGGCGGCTACGAGCAGTACTTC	CASKVGEGGYEQYF
NA	few	TRBV30	TRBJ2-6	TGTGCCTGGAGTTTAGCCTCTGGGGCCAACGTCCTGACTTTC	CAWSLASGANVLTF
NA	few	TRBV29-1	TRBJ2-7	TGCAGCGTTGAGCGGCAGGGGTTTGGCACCTACGAGCAGTACTTC	CSVERQGFGTYEQYF
NA	NA	TRBV4-2	TRBJ2-3	TGTGCCAGCAGCCAAGATCGGAGGGCAGATACGCAGTATTTT	CASSQDRRADTQYF
NA	NA	TRBV5-1	TRBJ2-1	TGCGCCAGCAGCTTGGCGGGGAGCTCCTACAATGAGCAGTTCTTC	CASSLAGSSYNEQFF
TRBD2	NA	TRBV29-1	TRBJ2-1	TGCAGCGTAACCCGGGGTAGCGGGGGATCGTACAATGAGCAGTTCTTC	CSVTRGSGGSYNEQFF
NA	NA	TRBV2	TRBJ1-2	TGTGCCAGCAGTGAAGCGCAAGGGCTCTATGGCTACACCTTC	CASSEAQGLYGYTF
TRBD2	NA	TRBV7-2	TRBJ2-1	TGTGCCAGCAGCGTTACTAGCGGGAGATCGAATGAGCAGTTCTTC	CASSVTSGRSNEQFF
NA	NA	TRBV5-1	TRBJ2-1	TGCGCCAGCAGCATAGGTAACCGGGGCAATGAGCAGTTCTTC	CASSIGNRGNEQFF
NA	NA	TRBV9	TRBJ2-1	TGTGCCAGCAGCCGAAACACAGGGTACAATGAGCAGTTCTTC	CASSRNTGYNEQFF
TRBD2	few	TRBV29-1	TRBJ2-7	TGCAGCGTTGATGGGGGAGGGAACTACGAGCAGTACTTC	CSVDGGGNYEQYF
NA	NA	TRBV29-1	TRBJ1-5	TGCAGCGTTGCATCGGACGGAAGCAATCAGCCCCAGCATTTT	CSVASDGSNQPQHF
NA	NA	TRBV20-1	TRBJ2-7	TGCAGTGCTAGAAACTCGGAGCAGTACTTC	CSARNSEQYF
TRBD1	NA	TRBV5-1	TRBJ1-1	TGCGCCAGCAGATCGGTTCCGGGACAGATGAACACTGAAGCTTTCTTT	CASRSVPGQMNTEAFF
NA	NA	TRBV6-5	TRBJ1-2	TGTGCCAGCAGGAGTGGGGTAGGCTATGGCTACACCTTC	CASRSGVGYGYTF
TRBD2	few	TRBV12-5	TRBJ2-3	TGTGCTAGTGACCTAGCGGGAGGGCCGGCTGATACGCAGTATTTT	CASDLAGGPADTQYF
TRBD1	NA	TRBV7-3	TRBJ1-2	TGTGCCAGCAGCTTATCCGGGACAGGGGTAGAGGGCTACACCTTC	CASSLSGTGVEGYTF
NA	NA	TRBV14	TRBJ2-1	TGTGCCAGCAGCCAAGATCTGGGCAATGAGCAGTTCTTC	CASSQDLGNEQFF
NA	NA	TRBV29-1	TRBJ2-7	TGCAGCGTTGCTCTAGCGCTCTCCTACGAGCAGTACTTC	CSVALALSYEQYF
NA	NA	TRBV29-1	TRBJ1-1	TGCAGCGCTTTGAGGACGGTTAAGAACACTGAAGCTTTCTTT	CSALRTVKNTEAFF
NA	few	TRBV7-9	TRBJ1-1	TGTGCCAGCAGCTCGGACGGACGGGGTGAAGCTTTCTTT	CASSSDGRGEAFF
NA	NA	TRBV18	TRBJ2-5	TGTGCCAGCTCACCAACGTACCAAGAGACCCAGTACTTC	CASSPTYQETQYF
NA	few	TRBV29-1	TRBJ1-1	TGCAGCGGTTCGCGGGTAACGAACACTGAAGCTTTCTTT	CSGSRVTNTEAFF
TRBD2	few	TRBV7-2	TRBJ2-1	TGTGCCAGCACCGATGGGAGCGGGGTCAATGAGCAGTTCTTC	CASTDGSGVNEQFF
TRBD1	NA	TRBV7-9	TRBJ2-2	TGTGCCAGCAGCTCACAGGGGGCGATCAGCCGGGAGCTGTTTTTT	CASSSQGAISRELFF
NA	few	TRBV29-1	TRBJ1-2	TGCAGCCTACGGGGGGGCCATGGCTACACCTTC	CSLRGGHGYTF
NA	NA	TRBV2	TRBJ2-6	TGTGCCAGCAGCCCGCTAGGGACTGGGGCCAACGTCCTGACTTTC	CASSPLGTGANVLTF
NA	NA	TRBV5-4	TRBJ2-2	TGTGCCAGCAGCCCTCCCACGGGGCTACTCACCGGGGAGCTGTTTTTT	CASSPPTGLLTGELFF
NA	NA	TRBV5-1	TRBJ2-3	TGCGCCAGCAGCTTTGGAATAGGGGGAGCAGATACGCAGTATTTT	CASSFGIGGADTQYF
NA	few	TRBV7-9	TRBJ2-7	TGTGCCAGCAGCCCCGACTACGAGCAGTACTTC	CASSPDYEQYF